The T cell receptor (beta chain) described here comes from a study of identical twins. Everyone who donated was a healthy Caucasian. For this clonotype: No antigen is known for it.

After template switching added a universal primer site, the resulting cDNA carried unique molecular identifiers. TCRdb re-derived calls from the 5' RACE reads in MiXCR, one entry per CDR3 protein. The sample includes a few hundred thousand distinct CDR3 sequences, about 18% of them seen just once. The study, taken as a whole, reports: A lower insertion count was a feature of abundant cord blood beta clonotypes, with no such feature in memory repertoires. In monozygotic twins, models underestimated the sharing of out-of-frame TCR alpha.

Trimming stripped 6 bases from V and 3 bases from J, with 14 bases between. Germline V gene lookup returns CDR1 SGHVS and CDR2 FQNEAQ. The length of the CDR3 is 14 residues. The sequencing sample was made of naive T cells sorted from blood. The receptor was derived from a man in his forties or fifties in good health. The chain carries TRBV7-8 and TRBJ1-2, with D perhaps TRBD1 (5 bases). This CDR3 reads CASRADTTDYGYTF. The CDR3 DNA reads as TGTGCCAGCAGGGCAGATACGACAGACTATGGCTACACCTTC.